This T cell receptor beta chain was observed in a study of T cell responses to AZD1222 COVID-19 vaccine. Germline CDR1 is MDHEN and CDR2 is SYDVKM. The CDR3 length is 15 residues. Losses at the gene ends were 3 bases for V and 1 base for J; bases not matched to a gene: 3. Sequencing used immunoSEQ multiplex PCR; TCRdb keeps in-frame clones, though not all of them. The sample comprises about 150,000 clones, 87% of which are singletons, and approximately 9.1% rests with the top ten. The material sequenced was peripheral blood, taken 28 days after the second AZD1222 dose. The chain has TRBV28 and TRBJ1-5; 7 nucleotides align to TRBD1. The origin of this receptor is an adult who received the AZD1222 COVID-19 vaccine. CDR3 amino acids: CASSFRGSSNQPQHF. The CDR3 DNA reads as TGTGCCAGCAGTTTCAGGGGGAGCAGCAATCAGCCCCAGCATTTT.